This record concerns one T cell receptor (beta chain) sequence. What it binds is not known. Trimming shortened V by 6 bases and J by 1 base, and 10 bases separated the two germline ends. This CDR3 comprises 13 residues. Looked up from germline, CDR1 is ENHRY and CDR2 is SYGVKD. For CDR3 and TCR beta VDJ profiling, genomic DNA was the template used. TCRdb analysed the reads with MiXCR anew, one entry per CDR3 protein. The data show about 150,000 distinct CDR3 sequences, 41% seen once. This sample is drawn from a study of CD8+CD57+ T cells in acquired aplastic anemia. Looking at the study overall: Sorted CD4+ and CD8+ cells yielded roughly 3 ug of DNA on average. Average CD4+ read depth in healthy donors was approximately 11 million reads. General study results and limits: Patient and control CD8+ Simpson's diversity was not significantly different. Some 29 shared CD8+ CDR3s appeared highly expressed within patients' immunodominant clones.

Sequencing used sorted CD4+, CD8+, or CD8+CD57+ T cells (not recorded which) from PBMCs. The chain combines TRBV10-3 with TRBJ2-7, with D tentatively TRBD1 (6 bases). The TCR comes from a human donor in good health, serving as a control. The CDR3 sequence: CAISTTGSYEQYF. The CDR3 nucleotides read TGTGCCATCAGCACTACAGGGTCCTACGAGCAGTACTTC.